The 18 T cell receptor beta chains reported below all come from one sample, sequenced in a study of shared clonotypes between healthy human individuals. Measured with immunoSEQ multiplex PCR; TCRdb has only the in-frame clones, and not every one. The data show around 510,000 clones, about 96% seen once. Sequencing input: naive CD4+ T cells sorted from blood. Noted subset: CD45RA+ positively selected. The receptors were gathered from a woman aged 25 to 39 in good health.

This chain connects TRBV9 to TRBJ1-4, with TRBD1 matching over 7 bases. The V gene's germline CDR1 is SGDLS and CDR2 YYNGEE. The CDR3 totals 15 residues. With 3 bases clipped from V and 2 bases from J, the junction kept 4 bases outside the gene matches. The CDR3 DNA reads as TGTGCCAGCAGCGCCTACAGGGGTACTAATGAAAAACTGTTTTTT. Amino acid sequence: CASSAYRGTNEKLFF. Looking up the rest from reference TRBV9 and TRBJ1-4 gives the full variable domain: DSGVTQTPKHLITATGQRVTLRCSPRSGDLSVYWYQQSLDQGLQFLIQYYNGEERAKGNILERFSAQQFPDLHSELNLSSLELGDSALYFCASSAYRGTNEKLFFGSGTQLSVL.

The gene calls are TRBV7-9 and TRBJ2-2, with TRBD1 identical over 8 bases. CDR3 length: 16 amino acids. CDR1 is SEHNR and CDR2 is FQNEAQ in the germline V gene (reference sequence). Germline trimming cut 1 base from V and 5 bases from J; bases unmatched to any gene: 6. CDR3 bases: TGTGCCAGCAGCTTAGGGGGACAGGACCCGACCGGGGAGCTGTTTTTT. Protein sequence: CASSLGGQDPTGELFF.

This clone has a single count. The chain combines TRBV30 with TRBJ2-7; 8 bases match TRBD1. The germline CDR1 and CDR2 sequences are GTSNPN and SVGIG (reference sequence). The CDR3 has 15 amino acids. V was pared by 1 base and J by 5 bases, with 10 bases of the junction left unmatched. The CDR3 nucleotides are TGTGCCTGGAGTGCTCAGCAGGGGGCTACCCACGAGCAGTACTTC. Protein sequence: CAWSAQQGATHEQYF.

This sequence joins TRBV28 and TRBJ1-2, with unresolved D. Germline V CDR1 and CDR2: MDHEN, SYDVKM. The CDR3 is 14 amino acids. Trimming pared 5 bases from V and 0 bases from J, leaving 10 bases between. In DNA form, the CDR3 reads TGTGCCAGCAGTAGTCCCCAGCCTAACTATGGCTACACCTTC. It codes for CASSSPQPNYGYTF.

V gene TRBV5-1 combines with J gene TRBJ2-7, with 8 positions matching TRBD2. The CDR3 extends over 16 amino acids. J gave up 3 bases and V 3 bases, and 11 bases lay outside the gene matches. Germline CDR1 is SGHRS and CDR2 is YFSETQ. The CDR3 coding sequence is TGCGCCAGCAGCTCCGCTTTCGCGGGAGGAAACTACGAGCAGTACTTC. This codes for CASSSAFAGGNYEQYF.

V and J are TRBV5-4 and TRBJ2-1; tentatively, D is TRBD1 (5 bases). V was cut by 4 bases and J by 0 bases, with 11 bases left in between. This CDR3 spans 15 amino acids. From germline, CDR1 is SGHNT and CDR2 YYREEE (reference sequence). This CDR3 is CASSLDSNSYNEQFF. In DNA, the CDR3 is TGTGCCAGCAGCCTAGACAGCAACTCCTACAATGAGCAGTTCTTC.

This clone is a singleton in its sample. The gene calls are TRBV4-1 and TRBJ1-4; 8 nucleotides agree with TRBD1. V trimming: 4 bases; J trimming: 8 bases; junction bases outside the gene matches: 12. Germline V CDR1 and CDR2: MGHRA, YSYEKL. The CDR3 extends over 16 amino acids. As DNA, the CDR3 is TGCGCCAGCAGCCGCGTGCTCAGGGGGCTTGAGGAAAAACTGTTTTTT. Translation: CASSRVLRGLEEKLFF.

CDR3 coding DNA: TGCAGCGTTGAGGGCGGCCAGGGTACACGGAACTATGGCTACACCTTC. It yields the protein CSVEGGQGTRNYGYTF. V gene TRBV29-1 combines with J gene TRBJ1-2; D may be TRBD1 (5 bases). Germline loops: CDR1 SQVTM, CDR2 ANQGSEA. The CDR3 consists of 16 residues. Trimming cost V 3 bases and J 2 bases, with 19 bases left between them.

This chain links TRBV29-1 with TRBJ1-2; possible D gene TRBD1, 6 bases. CDR1 and CDR2 from the germline V gene are SQVTM and ANQGSEA. The CDR3 contains 14 residues. V was trimmed by 4 bases and J by 5 bases, leaving 17 bases between them. The CDR3 loop is CSVAGQGRGYGYTF. CDR3 coding DNA: TGCAGCGTTGCGGGTCAGGGGAGGGGTTATGGCTACACCTTC.

The chain combines TRBV18 with TRBJ2-5, with 8 bases aligning to TRBD1. The J call may be incorrect, as the DNA end agrees better with TRBJ2-7. The CDR3 runs 16 residues. Looked up from germline, CDR1 is KGHSH and CDR2 is LQKENI. CDR3 in DNA: TGTGCCAGCTCACCATTTTCGGGACAGGAGACCCTCGAGCAGTACTTC. Protein sequence: CASSPFSGQETLEQYF.

The V call is TRBV27, the J call TRBJ2-3, with a tentative D call TRBD1 (5 bases). Trimming removed 3 bases at V and 4 bases at J, with 11 bases between. Germline V gene lookup returns CDR1 MNHEY and CDR2 SMNVEV (reference sequence). CDR3 length: 14 amino acids. The CDR3 coding sequence is TGTGCCAGCAGTTTTGTACAGGCACCAGATACGCAGTATTTT. Residues: CASSFVQAPDTQYF.

The chain couples TRBV28 to TRBJ1-1, with D possibly being TRBD1 (5 bases). The ends were cut back, 5 bases at V and 1 base at J, with 20 bases in the middle. Germline V CDR1 and CDR2: MDHEN, SYDVKM. The CDR3 is 17 amino acids. The CDR3 loop reads CASSPTAGWPENTEAFF. The CDR3 DNA sequence: TGTGCCAGCAGTCCGACAGCTGGGTGGCCGGAGAACACTGAAGCTTTCTTT.

The chain carries TRBV13 and TRBJ2-7; a possible D gene is TRBD1 (6 bases). Trimming removed 2 bases at V and 5 bases at J, with 28 bases between. The germline V gene encodes CDR1 PRHDT and CDR2 FYEKMQ (reference sequence). The CDR3 runs to 19 residues. Here the CDR3 reads CASSLSPLLAWFKGDEQYF. As DNA, the CDR3 is TGTGCCAGCAGCTTATCCCCTCTCCTCGCTTGGTTTAAGGGGGACGAGCAGTACTTC.

J is TRBJ2-1 and V is TRBV7-2; D remains ambiguous. Trimming shortened V by 5 bases and J by 0 bases, and 8 bases separated the two germline ends. The germline V gene has CDR1 SGHTA and CDR2 FQGNSA. The CDR3 contains 14 residues. CDR3: CASSPGYSYNEQFF. CDR3 nucleotide sequence: TGTGCCAGCAGCCCCGGTTACTCCTACAATGAGCAGTTCTTC.

The chain links TRBV5-1 to TRBJ2-7; D ambiguous. Trimming took 1 base from V and 0 from J, leaving 8 bases between them. The CDR3 runs to 14 residues. Looked up from germline, CDR1 is SGHRS and CDR2 is YFSETQ. For the CDR3, the DNA is TGCGCCAGCAGCTTGTATGAAGGCTCCTACGAGCAGTACTTC. It yields the protein CASSLYEGSYEQYF.

The chain uses TRBV5-1 and TRBJ2-3, with D unresolved. Germline-derived CDR1 and CDR2 are SGHRS and YFSETQ. With 2 bases removed from V and 2 bases from J, the gap between germline ends came to 9 bases. CDR3 length: 14 residues. The CDR3 loop reads CASSFSWDTDTQYF. The CDR3 bases are TGCGCCAGCAGCTTCTCTTGGGACACAGATACGCAGTATTTT.

V usage is TRBV2 and J usage is TRBJ2-2; weak D call: TRBD1 (6 bases). With 6 bases removed from V and 4 bases from J, the gap between germline ends came to 9 bases. The CDR3 consists of 13 residues. Germline lookup yields CDR1 SNHLY and CDR2 FYNNEI. CDR3 residues: CASRDSLTGELFF. The CDR3, as DNA: TGTGCCAGCAGGGACAGTCTCACCGGGGAGCTGTTTTTT.

This chain connects TRBV18 to TRBJ2-2, with TRBD2 matching over 7 bases. Germline V gene lookup returns CDR1 KGHSH and CDR2 LQKENI. Trimming cost V 3 bases and J 1 base; bases outside gene matches: 2. This CDR3 region has 15 residues. CDR3 sequence: CASSPLAVNTGELFF. Here the CDR3 DNA reads TGTGCCAGCTCACCTCTAGCGGTGAACACCGGGGAGCTGTTTTTT.